Listed below are T cell receptor beta chains from one sample, sequenced in a study of shared clonotypes between healthy human individuals. The table came from immunoSEQ multiplex PCR; TCRdb's copy has only in-frame clones and leaves some out. The sample contains more than 1.2 million clones, 97% to 99% of which appear only once. The specimen was naive CD4+ T cells sorted from blood. All receptors derive from a young man in good health. Both conserved end residues are part of each CDR3. The D gene is left open where the match is weak. Not every row has a clone size; where given, it reads once, few, many or a size class.

V gene	J gene	D gene	clone size	CDR3 DNA	CDR3 protein
TRBV18	TRBJ2-5	-	once	TGTGCCAGCTCACCGTCCAGGGGCCAAGAGACCCAGTACTTC	CASSPSRGQETQYF
TRBV18	TRBJ2-7	TRBD1	-	TGTGCCAGCTCACCTTTAAACAGGGGTGGCTACGAGCAGTACTTC	CASSPLNRGGYEQYF
TRBV18	TRBJ1-4	-	-	TGTGCCAGCTCACCAGGGTATAATGAAAAACTGTTTTTT	CASSPGYNEKLFF
TRBV6-5	TRBJ1-2	-	-	TGTGCCAGCAGTTACGGCCAGGCCCGCGTCGGCTACACCTTC	CASSYGQARVGYTF
TRBV5-1	TRBJ1-1	TRBD1	-	TGCGCCAGCAGCGTCCGGACAGGGCCGAACACTGAAGCTTTCTTT	CASSVRTGPNTEAFF
TRBV29-1	TRBJ1-5	TRBD1	-	TGCAGCGTGGTAACAGGGGATAGCAATCAGCCCCAGCATTTT	CSVVTGDSNQPQHF
TRBV7-3	TRBJ2-2	-	-	TGTGCCAGCAGCTCTTCAGGGACCGGGGAGCTGTTTTTT	CASSSSGTGELFF
TRBV19	TRBJ2-4	-	-	TGTGCCAGTAGTTCCTACGACAGAGAAAGTAACATTCAGTACTTC	CASSSYDRESNIQYF
TRBV5-4	TRBJ2-7	-	-	TGTGCCAGCAGCTTGGACGGGGGTTCCTACGAGCAGTACTTC	CASSLDGGSYEQYF
TRBV28	TRBJ2-3	TRBD2	-	TGTGCCAGCAGCTGGGGGGGGGATACGCAGTATTTT	CASSWGGDTQYF
TRBV15	TRBJ2-5	-	-	TGTGCCACCAGCAGAGAATATGGCGGACAAGAGACCCAGTACTTC	CATSREYGGQETQYF
TRBV5-1	TRBJ2-4	TRBD1	once	TGCGCCAGCAGCTGGGGCCACCTACAGGGGGCGGCCAAAAACATTCAGTACTTC	CASSWGHLQGAAKNIQYF
TRBV18	TRBJ1-4	-	-	TGTGCCAGCTCCAGAAGGTACAGGTCGAACAATGAAAAACTGTTTTTT	CASSRRYRSNNEKLFF
TRBV15	TRBJ2-7	-	-	TGTGCCACCAGTCCCGCGCGTTGGAGGCGCCAAATCTCCTACGAGCAGTACTTC	CATSPARWRRQISYEQYF
TRBV28	TRBJ1-5	TRBD1	once	TGTGCCAGCAGTTTCTTGGGACAGGGTGTAAGTCAGCCCCAGCATTTT	CASSFLGQGVSQPQHF
TRBV11-2	TRBJ2-7	TRBD1	-	TGTGCCAGCAGCCGTATCCCGGACAGGGCCACCTACGAGCAGTACTTC	CASSRIPDRATYEQYF
TRBV19	TRBJ1-1	-	-	TGTGCCAGTAGTGTACGGGACGGAAAAGCTTTCTTT	CASSVRDGKAFF
TRBV4-3	TRBJ2-3	TRBD1	-	TGCGCCAGCAGCCACTTCAGGGGGATCACAGATACGCAGTATTTT	CASSHFRGITDTQYF
TRBV5-1	TRBJ1-5	-	-	TGCGCCAGCCGACGGGAGAGGGATCAGCCCCAGCATTTT	CASRRERDQPQHF
TRBV5-1	TRBJ2-1	TRBD2	-	TGCGCCAGCAGCTTGGGGCTAGCGGGAGGATCCTACAATGAGCAGTTCTTC	CASSLGLAGGSYNEQFF
TRBV5-1	TRBJ2-7	TRBD1	-	TGCGCCAGCAGCCACACAAAAACCTTTGACAGGGGGCTCGACGAGCAGTACTTC	CASSHTKTFDRGLDEQYF
TRBV11-2	TRBJ2-7	-	-	TGTGCCAGCAGCCCCGCCAGGATGTCCTACGAGCAGTACTTC	CASSPARMSYEQYF
TRBV5-1	TRBJ2-7	TRBD2	-	TGCGCCAGCAGCCCCCTTGCTAGCGGGCCTTACGAGCAGTACTTC	CASSPLASGPYEQYF
TRBV5-6	TRBJ2-6	-	-	TGTGCCAGCAGCTTGGGCAGGGTTGTTGGGGCCAACGTCCTGACTTTC	CASSLGRVVGANVLTF
TRBV4-1	TRBJ1-2	TRBD1	-	TGCGCCAGCAGCCAAGAGACAGGGAACTATGGCTACACCTTC	CASSQETGNYGYTF
TRBV7-2	TRBJ2-1	-	-	TGTGCCAGCAGCTTAGCCCCGAGCGGTGAGCAGTTCTTC	CASSLAPSGEQFF
TRBV29-1	TRBJ2-3	TRBD2	-	TGCAGCGTTGGGGGCCACGGGAGGTCAGATACGCAGTATTTT	CSVGGHGRSDTQYF
TRBV11-3	TRBJ2-2	-	-	TGTGCCAGCAGTCTACACGTTGGGGAGCTGTTTTTT	CASSLHVGELFF
TRBV7-2	TRBJ2-7	-	-	TGTGCCAGCAGCTCCTGGCCTCGGAGGCAGTACTTC	CASSSWPRRQYF
TRBV28	TRBJ1-5	-	-	TGTGCCACCACATCCCGGTGGGACAATCAGCCCCAGCATTTT	CATTSRWDNQPQHF
TRBV15	TRBJ1-5	-	-	TGTGCCACCAGTTCGAGGGGGGCCGGGCAGCCCCAGCATTTT	CATSSRGAGQPQHF
TRBV19	TRBJ2-7	TRBD2	-	TGTGCCAGTAGTAAAGGGACTAGCGGGAGTTCGCGTTCCTACGAGCAGTACTTC	CASSKGTSGSSRSYEQYF
TRBV7-2	TRBJ2-1	TRBD2	-	TGTGCCAGCAGCCCTCTTCGCGCGGGAGGGCCGGGCAATGAGCAGTTCTTC	CASSPLRAGGPGNEQFF
TRBV2	TRBJ2-3	-	-	TGTGCCAGCAGTGAATGGAGACTGGGCGATACGCAGTATTTT	CASSEWRLGDTQYF
TRBV6-1	TRBJ2-7	-	-	TGTGCCAGCAGTGTCCAGGGGGGGGGTGAGGAGCAGTACTTC	CASSVQGGGEEQYF
TRBV19	TRBJ1-1	-	-	TGTGCCAGTAGTATTCAGGGGATGAACACTGAAGCTTTCTTT	CASSIQGMNTEAFF
TRBV9	TRBJ2-1	TRBD1	-	TGTGCCAGCAGCGTAGCCGGGACAGGGGCCAATGAGCAGTTCTTC	CASSVAGTGANEQFF
TRBV7-3	TRBJ2-3	-	-	TGTGCCAGCAGCTTATTGGGGAAGCGCACAGATACGCAGTATTTT	CASSLLGKRTDTQYF
TRBV29-1	TRBJ1-2	TRBD1	-	TGCAGCGTCTACAGGGGGAACTATGGCTACACCTTC	CSVYRGNYGYTF
TRBV14	TRBJ1-3	-	-	TGTGCCAGCAGCCAACCATCCGGGACACGCCACTGGGAGAGTTCTGGAAACACCATATATTTT	CASSQPSGTRHWESSGNTIYF
TRBV10-3	TRBJ2-7	TRBD2	-	TGTGCCATCAGCCCAGCCCCCCGACTAGCGGGAGTGAAGCAGTACTTC	CAISPAPRLAGVKQYF
TRBV9	TRBJ1-1	-	-	TGTGCCAGCAGCGTAGATGTCGACGCTGAAGCTTTCTTT	CASSVDVDAEAFF
TRBV18	TRBJ2-5	-	once	TGTGCCAGCTCACCGAGAGTCCAGGAGACCCAGTACTTC	CASSPRVQETQYF
TRBV14	TRBJ2-1	-	once	TGTGCCAGCAGCCAAGTATCTAACCTGTTCTTC	CASSQVSNLFF
TRBV5-1	TRBJ1-3	-	-	TGCGCCAGCAGCTTGGAAGGGGATGGAAACACCATATATTTT	CASSLEGDGNTIYF
TRBV7-9	TRBJ2-7	TRBD2	once	TGTGCCAGCAGCTTATCCCGGCTAGCGGGAAGGTACGAGCAGTACTTC	CASSLSRLAGRYEQYF
TRBV10-2	TRBJ2-7	TRBD1	-	TGCGCCAGCAGTGAATACAGGGGGCTCAGCGAGCAGTACTTC	CASSEYRGLSEQYF
TRBV7-8	TRBJ2-7	-	-	TGTGCCAGCAGCTTCCCCCAGGACAGGAGGGTAAACGAGCAGTACTTC	CASSFPQDRRVNEQYF
TRBV7-9	TRBJ1-5	-	once	TGTGCCAGCAGCCCCCTTAGGGGGTTAGATCAGCCCCAGCATTTT	CASSPLRGLDQPQHF
TRBV2	TRBJ2-7	-	-	TGTGCCAGCCACTCCAGGGGACATAGGAACGAGCAGTACTTC	CASHSRGHRNEQYF
TRBV29-1	TRBJ1-1	-	-	TGCAGCGTCGCAGGGAAAATGAACACTGAAGCTTTCTTT	CSVAGKMNTEAFF
TRBV28	TRBJ2-7	-	-	TGTGCCAGCAGTTTCGGGATTCTCTCCTACGAGCAGTACTTC	CASSFGILSYEQYF
TRBV5-1	TRBJ2-3	-	-	TGCGCCAGCAGCTCCGGCACAGTTCATACGCAGTATTTT	CASSSGTVHTQYF
TRBV4-1	TRBJ2-1	TRBD2	-	TGCGCCAGCAGCCTTAGGACTAGCGGGAGGGATTACAATGAGCAGTTCTTC	CASSLRTSGRDYNEQFF
TRBV9	TRBJ2-1	-	-	TGTGCCAGCAGCGTTTCCCCGAGGGTCACCAACAATGAGCAGTTCTTC	CASSVSPRVTNNEQFF
TRBV19	TRBJ1-3	-	-	TGTGCCAGTAGTATCCGGGGCCCTGGAAACACCATATATTTT	CASSIRGPGNTIYF